This T cell receptor (beta chain) derives from a study of T-cell reconstitution after alpha-beta-depleted transplantation in children. The J segment lost 1 base and the V segment lost 4 bases, leaving 9 bases of the junction unmatched. The CDR3 contains 16 residues. Germline V gives CDR1 LNHDA, CDR2 SQIVND (reference sequence). This clonotype was observed many times. TCRbeta library construction was performed incorporating unique molecular identifiers. TCRdb reprocessed the PCR reads via MiXCR and lists one record per CDR3 protein. This sample yields about 120,000 distinct CDR3 sequences, of which about 9.4% are seen a single time; less than 10% belongs to the top ten.

This sequence joins TRBV19 and TRBJ1-1; 7 nucleotides line up with TRBD1. The clonotype originates from a human donor who donated a stem cell graft to a child with acute lymphoblastic leukemia. The sequences come from PBMCs from the stem cell graft donor, collected from the stem cell graft. CDR3 coding DNA: TGTGCCAGTAGTACCCGACAGGGTCAGGGGAACACTGAAGCTTTCTTT. Residues: CASSTRQGQGNTEAFF.